This TCR beta chain was documented in a study of blood T cells in healthy people across ages (dated by TCRdb to the mid-2010s). Broadly, across the study: Template switching captured roughly one uniquely barcoded TCR beta cDNA molecule per two T cells in model experiments. Using deep sequencing normalized with unique cDNA molecular identifiers, the study measured how TCR beta repertoire diversity changes with age. Four age groups were formed from the donors: young (average about 15 years), middle-aged (approximately 39), aged (about 62) and long-lived (more than 75). To avoid experimental bias, donors of different ages were distributed randomly across sequencing lanes. Two additional independent replicas of 1 million unique cDNA reads from the same blood draw were analyzed for two donors (one aged 18 to 30 and one aged 80 or older).

Concerning this clonotype itself: Its antigen has not been determined. A much bigger clone sits one base away, suggesting this may be a read error.

Donors were 35 to 40 systemically healthy Caucasian individuals from Russia aged roughly 6 to 95 years. Each donor gave around 9.8 milliliters of peripheral blood, collected into EDTA-treated Vacutainer tubes. PBMCs were isolated by Ficoll-Paque density-gradient centrifugation, with at least 6 million obtained per sample. Total RNA, at least 6 micrograms per sample, was extracted from PBMCs with Trizol reagent. Naive CD45RAhigh/CD27high T cell percentages were measured by flow cytometry on a PBMC aliquot from every donor. The library came from 5' RACE. TCRdb names Illumina HiSeq 2500 as the instrument used. A second PCR of roughly 6 to 11 cycles was performed with a sample-barcoded 5' primer and a J-beta primer mix. A unique molecular identifier was introduced onto each TCR beta cDNA molecule by a template-switch 5' adaptor carrying 12 random nucleotides. Each sample yielded at least 3 million CDR3-containing paired-end reads. All of the RNA was converted into first-strand cDNA using the Mint cDNA synthesis kit, with a TRBC-specific oligonucleotide serving as the primer. After uracil-DNA glycosylase treatment, a first 18-cycle PCR used universal primers M1SS and BC2_uni_R on all cDNA. On the authors' methods: Each sample was normalized by randomly selecting 1 million high-quality reads, each carrying a distinct molecular identifier. Reads sharing molecular identifiers were discarded rather than binned into consensus sequences. MiTCR, set to a Q25 quality threshold and the strictest error-elimination algorithm, was used for CDR3 identification, clonotype clustering and error correction. A nonparametric unseen species model with Euler transformation was used to estimate a lower bound on total TCR beta diversity. TCRdb reanalyzed the raw reads on its own, using fastp at Q25 for trimming and MiXCR for clone calling, and kept in-frame beta chains. Each entry is one CDR3 protein sequence, shown with its most common DNA and genes. The V and J calls reflect TCRdb's pipeline rather than the authors' work. The sample table records around 900,000 distinct CDR3 sequences; about 30% of these occur just once. Around a sixth of the sample comes from the top ten.

Findings and caveats that apply to the study as a whole: Observed TCR beta diversity per million T cells fell roughly linearly with age, and a significant reduction was already apparent by age around 40. The CMV infection status of donors was not known, potentially confounding age-related changes in expanded clonotypes. Estimates of total diversity from one million sequenced T cells were regarded as lower bounds and underestimates. There was a strong correlation between observed TCR beta diversity and the percentage of naive T cells measured by flow cytometry. Compared with the aged group, more naive CD4+ T cells, fewer expanded clones and increased TCR diversity were shown by the long-lived group, suggesting age selection. Conclusive comparison of naive and antigen-experienced compartments was prevented by the profiling of bulk unsorted PBMCs.

Trimming takes 3 bases from V and 5 bases from J, and the germline ends sit 2 bases apart. CDR1 and CDR2, looked up from the germline V gene (reference sequence), are LGHDT and YNNKEL. The CDR3 has 11 amino acids, counting the end cysteine and phenylalanine. The only DNA kept is the CDR3, 33 bases in frame from the first base. In this chain, TRBV3-1 is recombined with TRBJ2-1, with no reliable assignment of the D segment. This receptor was taken from an elderly woman in good health. The sample consisted of blood. The DNA sequence follows: TGTGCCAGCAGCCACGACAATGAGCAGTTCTTC. The translation is CASSHDNEQFF.